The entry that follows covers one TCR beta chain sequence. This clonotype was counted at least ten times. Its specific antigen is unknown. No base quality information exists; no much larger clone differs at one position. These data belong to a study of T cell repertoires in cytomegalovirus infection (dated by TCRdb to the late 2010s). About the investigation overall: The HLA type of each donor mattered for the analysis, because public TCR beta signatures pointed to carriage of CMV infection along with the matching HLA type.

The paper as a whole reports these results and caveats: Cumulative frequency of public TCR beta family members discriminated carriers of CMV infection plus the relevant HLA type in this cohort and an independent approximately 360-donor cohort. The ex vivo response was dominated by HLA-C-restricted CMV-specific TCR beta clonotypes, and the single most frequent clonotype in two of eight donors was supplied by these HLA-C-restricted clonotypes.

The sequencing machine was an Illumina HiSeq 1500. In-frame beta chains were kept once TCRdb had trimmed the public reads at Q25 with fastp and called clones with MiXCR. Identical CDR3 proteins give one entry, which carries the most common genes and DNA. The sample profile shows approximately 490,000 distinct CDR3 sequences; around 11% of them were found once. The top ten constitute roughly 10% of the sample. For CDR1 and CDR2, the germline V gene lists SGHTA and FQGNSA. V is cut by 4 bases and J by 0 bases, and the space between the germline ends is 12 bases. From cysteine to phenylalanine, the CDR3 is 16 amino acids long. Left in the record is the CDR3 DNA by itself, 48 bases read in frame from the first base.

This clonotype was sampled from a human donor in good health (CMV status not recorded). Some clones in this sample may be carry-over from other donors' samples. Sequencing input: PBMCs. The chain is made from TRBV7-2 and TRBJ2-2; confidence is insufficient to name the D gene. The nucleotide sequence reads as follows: TGTGCCAGCAGCTCTGGGATCCTCGCGAACACCGGGGAGCTGTTTTTT. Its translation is CASSSGILANTGELFF.